This T cell receptor beta chain was obtained from a study of cytomegalovirus exposure and HLA in healthy donors (dated by TCRdb to the late 2010s). Regarding the research as a whole: In an earlier analysis of several hundred of the donors, about 270 Gb of sequence data and approximately 120 million unique TCR beta sequences from 150 million to 200 million T cells were reported. Alongside the repertoire data, information on donor age, sex, ethnicity and CMV serostatus was compiled. Typing coverage varied by locus: roughly 629-640 donors for A, B, C, DRB1 and DQB1; 500 to 550 for DQA1; around 570 for DPA1; around 450 for DPB1. To predict cytomegalovirus infection status, the study combined high-throughput TCR immunosequencing, statistical association of individual TCRs with disease status, and machine learning. In addition to the first cohort of 666 subjects, a separate validation cohort of 120 different subjects was used. In an earlier analysis of over 550 of the donors, high-throughput TCR beta sequencing was used to judge whether each TCR beta V gene segment behaved as functional or pseudogenic. The study profiled the T cell repertoires of fewer than 850 subjects by immunosequencing and related them to cytomegalovirus serostatus. The aim of the study was to test whether cataloging public T cell receptors could identify signatures of past pathogen exposure. On average, about 200,000 unique TCR beta nucleotide sequences were sequenced per donor among 398 genotyped donors of the cohort, with roughly 18% of those sequences being non-productive. HLA typing included class I and class II loci at four-digit resolution. Every discovery cohort repertoire had been produced on one sequencing platform. A handful of DR-DQ haplotypes were treated as single units for association and clustering because of strong linkage in the cohort. A later genetic analysis took genome-wide SNP genotypes for about three fifths of the 666 donors and used that subset as a discovery cohort. Among the approximately 400 genotyped donors, more than 70% belonged to the genetic ancestry cluster associated with self-reported Caucasian donors. Rather than drawing on any new phenotypic data, the later analysis identified candidate immune exposures from TCR beta sequences and the way those sequences occurred across donors. Roughly 300 gigabases of sequencing data and approximately 92 million unique TCR sequences made up an early release that covered about 640 HLA-typed donors. A later analysis re-analyzed previously published TCR beta repertoires from 650 to 800 donors and added high-resolution HLA genotyping to study TCR occurrence patterns. General study outcomes and caveats: In a later analysis, TCR association rates were found to vary across HLA loci, with the most associated TCRs seen for DRB1 alleles and the fewest for HLA-C alleles. According to the authors, the approach could potentially be generalized to other disease states and immunological phenotypes. An association between a missense DCLRE1C variant and V-gene and J-gene trimming of TCR beta chains was found in a later genetic analysis and replicated in an independent cohort. A few of the identified cytomegalovirus-associated TCR beta chains were confirmed in vitro to be specific for cytomegalovirus antigens. A total of fewer than 200 TCR beta chains were listed by the study as associated with cytomegalovirus. Because counts were too low, seventeen rarely observed V segments, including chromosome 9 orphons, were left out of the earlier analysis of several hundred of the donors. HLA typing was unavailable for some donors at each locus, so association tests used only the typed subset. According to a later analysis, parvovirus B19, influenza, CMV and Epstein-Barr virus appeared linked to several top co-occurrence clusters. A further reported finding was that TCR beta sequences accurately predicted the HLA-A and HLA-B alleles for most subjects in the first cohort. The cohort was sequenced for TCR beta chains only, and without alpha or paired-chain data the features that could be detected were limited. Compared with equally common non-associated chains, HLA-associated TCR beta chains in a later analysis were more clonally expanded and had lower generation probabilities. The only immune exposure information available for the cohort was CMV serostatus. Sequencing depth was assumed to be roughly uniform across donors in the presence/absence analyses, though that assumption may not hold. Correlated functional status among segregating V segments might reflect linkage disequilibrium, but an unknown experimental factor could not be ruled out. In a later genetic analysis, fewer N-insertions in productive TCRs were reported among donors in an Asian-associated ancestry cluster than the 666-donor mean. Specific HLA alleles were associated with some 15,000 TCR beta sequences at a false discovery rate of 0.05 in a later analysis. When HLA alleles, especially DR and DQ, strongly co-occurred, attributing TCR associations to individual alleles was difficult. Because the 87-base-pair reads could not distinguish some IMGT-functional V segments, including TRBV6-2 and TRBV6-3, those segments were excluded. In an earlier analysis of approximately 590 of the donors, most TCR beta V segments appeared in productive rearrangements about 90% or about 30% of the time, broadly matching IMGT annotations. A cluster of highly shared sequence variants was judged likely to be a technical artifact of the sequencing pipeline. The classifier was reported to diagnose cytomegalovirus status with high specificity and sensitivity in both the original and validation cohorts. In a later analysis, most CMV-associated TCR beta chains were found to appear HLA-restricted, with HLA associations seemingly driven largely by CMV exposure. Most TCR sequences were observed very rarely across donors, whereas some public TCRs were present in many individuals.

The sample holds one count of this clone. The specificity of this receptor is unknown. No base quality information exists; no much larger clone differs at one position. CDR1 SQVTM and CDR2 ANQGSEA are derived from the germline V gene. Trimming removed 7 bases from V and 6 bases from J, leaving 18 bases between the germline ends. There are 14 amino acids in the CDR3, from cysteine to phenylalanine inclusive. The DNA shown is the 42-base CDR3, in frame from base 1. In total, about 650 healthy bone marrow donors made up the cohort. At the time of sampling, all cohort members were nominally healthy, though unrecorded immune exposures were likely present. The donor was CMV seropositive and belonged to the group of more than 250 seropositive cohort members. A peripheral blood sample was collected from each donor, and TCR beta sequencing was performed on peripheral blood mononuclear cells. The Qiagen DNeasy Blood Extraction Kit was used to extract genomic DNA from the blood cell samples.

Preparation of the library involved the immunoSEQ multiplex PCR assay. A mixture of 60 forward primers for TCR Vbeta segments and 13 reverse primers for TCR Jbeta segments was used in the multiplex PCR. A multiplex PCR assay on genomic DNA amplified the CDR3 region of rearranged TCR beta genes. The amplified TCR beta libraries were sequenced on the Illumina HiSeq System as 87-base-pair reads. Under the source paper's analysis protocol: Across the 600 to 700 repertoires, a later analysis counted roughly 77 million unique TCR beta chains, around 11 million of which were shared by at least two donors. A nearest-neighbor algorithm error-corrected the raw reads and collapsed the reads into unique sequences, merging closely related sequences to remove PCR and sequencing errors. Alignment of CDR3 sequences to IMGT reference sequences was used to assign V, D and J gene segments. For a sequence to be retained, a match of at least six nucleotides to both a V gene segment and a J gene segment was required. A rearrangement was called productive if the CDR3 had no stop codons and remained in frame with V and J, and every other rearrangement was called non-productive. CDR3 was defined according to IMGT convention as the region running from the second conserved V-encoded cysteine to the conserved J-encoded phenylalanine. The earlier analysis of some 600 of the donors excluded sequences that lacked an unambiguous match to a single V gene segment. In an earlier analysis of a few hundred of the donors, V segments were called functional above 56.7% productive rearrangements and were called segregating when the between-donor standard deviation exceeded 5%. A statistical classification framework was built to diagnose cytomegalovirus status from the catalog of TCR beta chain sequences. In a later analysis, V and J genes were assigned by comparing TCR nucleotide sequences against IMGT/GENE-DB human TR gene sequences. A later analysis assigned CDR3 sequences and most-parsimonious VDJ recombination scenarios with the TCRdist pipeline. In a later analysis, each TCR beta chain was defined by its CDR3 amino acid sequence together with its V-gene family, and reads without a unique V-gene family were excluded. As a way to deal with suspected cross-contamination and a sequencing artifact, a later analysis dropped 592 nucleotide sequences that were highly shared and had low generation probability. In a later analysis, a clonal expansion index was calculated for each public chain from normalized within-repertoire ranks of inferred template counts. In a later analysis, generation probabilities were computed using a VDJ recombination model fitted to out-of-frame rearrangements, and the results were checked against IGoR. A later analysis scored TCR-TCR, TCR-HLA and TCR-CMV co-occurrence with hypergeometric tests, applying a repertoire-size bias correction to TCR pairs. False discovery rates were estimated in a later analysis by permuting HLA or CMV assignments 20 times. In a later analysis, co-occurring TCRs were grouped using DBSCAN, with TCRdist sequence similarity added in when clustering inside HLA-allele-positive subsets. For co-occurrence clustering, repertoires with fewer than 30,000 or more than 120,000 public chains were excluded, along with roughly 5 repertoires with anomalous nucleotide sharing. Drawn from immuneACCESS, this table holds only the in-frame rearrangements with V and J called that TCRdb kept. Clones are partly lost; checked studies trace under half to an unresolved V gene and leave the rest unexplained. V and J calls and clone size are copied from that table; D and trimming were computed from the DNA. The sample table holds about 170,000 clones, of which approximately 84% were seen once. About 2.5% of the sample is in the top ten clones.

The source of this sequence is a man aged 25-40 years in good health and CMV-seropositive. The sequenced sample was PBMCs. This chain is built from TRBV29-1 and TRBJ2-2; possibly the D gene is TRBD1, per 6 matching bases. The DNA sequence reads TGCAGCGCCCGGTCGGCCAGGGGCCCCGGGGAGCTGTTTTTT. Its protein is CSARSARGPGELFF.